One T cell receptor beta chain is described in this entry. Its antigen is unknown. No per-base quality is available; no much larger clone lies one base away. The cohort comprised some 680 healthy bone marrow donors. Cohort members were all nominally healthy when sampled, although unrecorded immune exposures were likely present. The donor tested CMV seronegative and was one of the 352 seronegative cohort members. Every donor gave a peripheral blood sample, and the peripheral blood mononuclear cells from that sample were used for TCR beta sequencing. Genomic DNA extraction from the blood cell samples was performed with the Qiagen DNeasy Blood Extraction Kit. The entry originates in a study of cytomegalovirus exposure and HLA in healthy donors listed by TCRdb under 2017. Study-wide context: According to an earlier analysis of several hundred of the donors, about 179 million T cells yielded some 110 million unique TCR beta sequences and about 300 Gb of sequence data. Around 320 gigabases of sequencing data and around 87 million unique TCR sequences were included in an early release covering under 650 HLA-typed donors. Among the roughly 410 genotyped donors, around 79% belonged to the genetic ancestry cluster associated with self-reported Caucasian donors. The study aimed to test whether signatures of past pathogen exposure could be identified by cataloging public T cell receptors. The study profiled the T cell repertoires of about 640 subjects by immunosequencing and related them to cytomegalovirus serostatus. Besides the first cohort of roughly 640 subjects, a separate validation cohort made up of 120 or so different subjects was used. High-throughput TCR immunosequencing, statistical association of individual TCRs with disease status, and machine learning were combined to predict cytomegalovirus infection status. A later analysis re-examined previously published TCR beta repertoires from just over 650 donors and added high-resolution HLA genotyping to investigate patterns of TCR occurrence. The later analysis used no new phenotypic data to find candidate immune exposures, relying instead on TCR beta sequences and their occurrence across donors. In an earlier analysis of 587 of the donors, high-throughput TCR beta sequencing was used to judge whether each TCR beta V gene segment behaved as functional or pseudogenic. Donor age, sex, ethnicity and CMV serostatus were compiled alongside the repertoire data. A later genetic analysis used genome-wide SNP genotypes for about 55% of the 666 donors, treating that subset as a discovery cohort. All discovery cohort repertoires had been generated using a single sequencing platform. HLA typing included class I and class II loci at four-digit resolution. The number of donors typed differed by locus, with about 629-630 for A, B, C, DRB1 and DQB1, around 520 for DQA1, 606 for DPA1, and roughly 450 for DPB1. A handful of DR-DQ haplotypes were treated as single units for association and clustering because of strong linkage in the cohort. Across some 400 genotyped donors of the cohort, an average of about 240,000 unique TCR beta nucleotide sequences per donor were sequenced, and 15% to 20% of those sequences were non-productive. What the study reported, not specific to this receptor: A later analysis reported that several top co-occurrence clusters appeared linked to parvovirus B19, influenza, CMV and Epstein-Barr virus. According to a later analysis, TCR association rates differed among HLA loci, with DRB1 alleles showing the most associated TCRs and HLA-C alleles showing the fewest. For the cohort, immune exposure information was limited to CMV serostatus. According to the authors, the approach could potentially be generalized to other disease states and immunological phenotypes. The study gave a list of under 200 TCR beta chains associated with cytomegalovirus. In an earlier analysis of around 500 of the donors, most TCR beta V segments appeared in productive rearrangements about 87% or about 30% of the time, broadly matching IMGT annotations. In vitro tests confirmed that three of the cytomegalovirus-associated TCR beta chains recognize cytomegalovirus antigens. The presence/absence analyses assumed that sequencing depth was roughly uniform across donors, and that assumption may not be true. A later analysis found that HLA-associated TCR beta chains were more clonally expanded and had lower generation probabilities than equally common non-associated chains. Some IMGT-functional V segments, including TRBV6-2 and TRBV6-3, could not be distinguished by the 87-base-pair reads and were therefore excluded. Strong co-occurrence of HLA alleles, especially DR and DQ, made assigning TCR associations to individual alleles difficult. A further reported finding was that TCR beta sequences accurately predicted the HLA-A and HLA-B alleles for most subjects in the first cohort. The earlier analysis of nearly 600 of the donors excluded approximately 15 rarely observed V segments, including chromosome 9 orphons, because counts were too low. A group of highly shared sequence variants was considered likely to be a technical artifact of the sequencing pipeline. Linkage disequilibrium might explain the correlated functional status among segregating V segments, but an unknown experimental factor could not be ruled out. The classifier was reported to diagnose cytomegalovirus status with high specificity and sensitivity in both the original and validation cohorts. Across donors, most TCR sequences were observed very rarely, whereas some public TCRs were present in many individuals. Most CMV-associated TCR beta chains appeared to be HLA-restricted in a later analysis, and the HLA associations seemed to be driven largely by CMV exposure. In a later genetic analysis, a missense DCLRE1C variant was associated with V-gene and J-gene trimming of TCR beta chains, and the association was replicated in an independent cohort. Because HLA typing was unavailable for some donors at each locus, only the typed subset was used in association tests. This cohort had only TCR beta chains sequenced, and the lack of alpha or paired-chain data limited which features could be detected. Compared with the approximately 700-donor mean, donors in an Asian-associated ancestry cluster had fewer N-insertions in productive TCRs, according to a later genetic analysis. At a false discovery rate of 0.05, a later analysis linked some 17,000 TCR beta sequences to specific HLA alleles.

Receptors were amplified or captured by the immunoSEQ multiplex PCR assay. A mixture of 60 forward primers for TCR Vbeta segments and 13 reverse primers for TCR Jbeta segments was used in the multiplex PCR. Amplification of the CDR3 region of rearranged TCR beta genes was performed with a multiplex PCR assay on genomic DNA. The Illumina HiSeq System was used to sequence the amplified TCR beta libraries as 87-base-pair reads. Processing in the source paper ran as follows. In a later analysis, about 80 million unique TCR beta chains were counted across the roughly 610 repertoires, and approximately 11 million of these chains were shared by at least two donors. A nearest-neighbor algorithm error-corrected the raw reads and collapsed the reads into unique sequences, merging closely related sequences to remove PCR and sequencing errors. Alignment of CDR3 sequences to IMGT reference sequences was used to assign V, D and J gene segments. For a sequence to be retained, a match of at least six nucleotides to both a V gene segment and a J gene segment was required. Rearrangements were classified as productive when the CDR3 lacked stop codons and remained in frame with V and J, and all other rearrangements were classified as non-productive. Following IMGT convention, CDR3 was defined as the stretch from the second conserved V-encoded cysteine to the conserved J-encoded phenylalanine. In an earlier analysis of around 640 of the donors, sequences lacking an unambiguous match to a single V gene segment were excluded. An earlier analysis of 587 of the donors classified V segments as functional when productive rearrangements were above 56.7% and as segregating when the standard deviation between donors was above 5%. A statistical classification framework was developed to diagnose cytomegalovirus status using the catalog of TCR beta chain sequences. In a later analysis, TCR nucleotide sequences were compared against IMGT/GENE-DB human TR gene sequences so that V and J genes could be assigned. In a later analysis, CDR3 sequences and most-parsimonious VDJ recombination scenarios were assigned using the TCRdist pipeline. In a later analysis, each TCR beta chain was defined by its CDR3 amino acid sequence together with its V-gene family, and reads without a unique V-gene family were excluded. As a way to deal with suspected cross-contamination and a sequencing artifact, a later analysis dropped roughly 620 nucleotide sequences that were highly shared and had low generation probability. In a later analysis, a clonal expansion index for each public chain was calculated from normalized within-repertoire ranks of inferred template counts. Generation probabilities in a later analysis came from a VDJ recombination model fitted to out-of-frame rearrangements, and those results were checked against IGoR. In a later analysis, TCR-TCR, TCR-HLA and TCR-CMV co-occurrence was scored with hypergeometric tests, and a repertoire-size bias correction was applied to TCR pairs. In a later analysis, false discovery rates were estimated by permuting HLA or CMV assignments 20 times. A later analysis grouped co-occurring TCRs with DBSCAN, adding TCRdist sequence similarity when clustering within HLA-allele-positive subsets. Co-occurrence clustering excluded repertoires with fewer than 30,000 or more than 120,000 public chains, plus five with anomalous nucleotide sharing. TCRdb obtained this table from immuneACCESS and retained in-frame rearrangements with V and J assigned. These tables miss some clones; where compared with another copy, unresolved V genes account for less than half of the shortfall, and the remainder is unexplained. V, J and clone size are those of that table, while D and trimming were read from the DNA. This sample is represented by about 150,000 clones; over 70% of them were singletons. Of the sample, 1.5% to 1.7% is held by the ten largest clones.

The cysteine opens and the phenylalanine closes a CDR3 of 15 amino acids. Only the CDR3 DNA stays, 45 bases, in frame from base 1. The germline V gene (reference sequence) supplies CDR1 LNHDA and CDR2 SQIVND. V loses 3 bases at its end and J loses 4 bases; junction bases beyond the gene matches: 6. Sequencing input: PBMCs. This receptor was obtained from a woman aged 18-30 years in good health and CMV-seronegative. The chain is made from TRBV19 and TRBJ2-7; TRBD1 fits 10 bases in the junction. The CDR3: CASSIRGQGYYEQYF. The nucleotide sequence reads TGTGCCAGTAGTATTCGGGGACAGGGGTATTACGAGCAGTACTTC.